This T cell receptor (beta chain) was documented in a study of Ad26.COV2.S vaccination and SARS-CoV-2 variants. About the study: Intramuscular Ad26.COV2.S at 5x10^10 or 1x10^11 viral particles.

The study, taken as a whole, reports: Total T cell responses, in the TCR breadth and depth analyses, may have been underestimated.

Profiling relied on immunoSEQ multiplex PCR, and the TCRdb table lists in-frame clones only, not all of them. The sample contains roughly 400,000 clones, less than 95% of which appear only once. Remarks on this clone: The antigen is not known.

Described treatment: about 20 received Ad26.COV2.S at low or high dose, single or two shots; 5 received placebo; per-sample allocation not given. Sampling was done on day 63 after the first vaccine or placebo injection. Immunization relied on an Ad26 vector, which expressed Wuhan-strain SARS-CoV-2 spike. This TCR was recovered from a person between 18 and 65 years old who received the Ad26.COV2.S COVID-19 vaccine or a placebo. The material sequenced was peripheral blood, taken in a trial of Ad26.COV2.S vaccine versus placebo.

The CDR3 region has the DNA TGTGCCATACTAGCGGAGCCCACCGGGGAGCTGTTTTTT. Encoded protein: CAILAEPTGELFF. The chain carries TRBV10-3 and TRBJ2-2; 8 bases map to TRBD2. The germline V gene encodes CDR1 ENHRY and CDR2 SYGVKD. This CDR3 has 13 residues. V trimming: 9 bases; J trimming: 4 bases; junction bases outside the gene matches: 4.